This TCR beta chain was captured by sequencing in a study of CD4 T cells in relation to SARS-CoV-2 and coronaviruses. Unexposed donor CD4+ T cells date from about 2011-2018, before the COVID-19 pandemic. CD4+ T cells were isolated from the cells after 10 days of culture. Cells permitting, SARS-CoV-2 S/N and four cold-coronavirus spikes were tested on unexposed-donor CD4+ T cells. Cultures received half-medium IL-2 refreshes on days 3 and 7. Libraries were prepared by immunoSEQ multiplex PCR; TCRdb keeps only in-frame clonotypes and omits some of them. The top ten hold 15% to 19% of the sample, which has under 20,000 clones, 77% seen once. This CDR3 region has 15 residues. The ends were cut back, 0 bases at V and 0 bases at J, with 9 bases in the middle. CDR1 and CDR2 (germline): SGDLS, YYNGEE. Comment on this clone: The antigen is not known.

The TCR originated in a human donor in good health. Sequencing used CD4+ T cells from PBMCs, cultured in vitro. The chain employs TRBV9 and TRBJ1-1; no clear D gene. The CDR3 protein is CASSVGTVVNTEAFF. The DNA of the CDR3 is TGTGCCAGCAGCGTAGGAACAGTAGTGAACACTGAAGCTTTCTTT.